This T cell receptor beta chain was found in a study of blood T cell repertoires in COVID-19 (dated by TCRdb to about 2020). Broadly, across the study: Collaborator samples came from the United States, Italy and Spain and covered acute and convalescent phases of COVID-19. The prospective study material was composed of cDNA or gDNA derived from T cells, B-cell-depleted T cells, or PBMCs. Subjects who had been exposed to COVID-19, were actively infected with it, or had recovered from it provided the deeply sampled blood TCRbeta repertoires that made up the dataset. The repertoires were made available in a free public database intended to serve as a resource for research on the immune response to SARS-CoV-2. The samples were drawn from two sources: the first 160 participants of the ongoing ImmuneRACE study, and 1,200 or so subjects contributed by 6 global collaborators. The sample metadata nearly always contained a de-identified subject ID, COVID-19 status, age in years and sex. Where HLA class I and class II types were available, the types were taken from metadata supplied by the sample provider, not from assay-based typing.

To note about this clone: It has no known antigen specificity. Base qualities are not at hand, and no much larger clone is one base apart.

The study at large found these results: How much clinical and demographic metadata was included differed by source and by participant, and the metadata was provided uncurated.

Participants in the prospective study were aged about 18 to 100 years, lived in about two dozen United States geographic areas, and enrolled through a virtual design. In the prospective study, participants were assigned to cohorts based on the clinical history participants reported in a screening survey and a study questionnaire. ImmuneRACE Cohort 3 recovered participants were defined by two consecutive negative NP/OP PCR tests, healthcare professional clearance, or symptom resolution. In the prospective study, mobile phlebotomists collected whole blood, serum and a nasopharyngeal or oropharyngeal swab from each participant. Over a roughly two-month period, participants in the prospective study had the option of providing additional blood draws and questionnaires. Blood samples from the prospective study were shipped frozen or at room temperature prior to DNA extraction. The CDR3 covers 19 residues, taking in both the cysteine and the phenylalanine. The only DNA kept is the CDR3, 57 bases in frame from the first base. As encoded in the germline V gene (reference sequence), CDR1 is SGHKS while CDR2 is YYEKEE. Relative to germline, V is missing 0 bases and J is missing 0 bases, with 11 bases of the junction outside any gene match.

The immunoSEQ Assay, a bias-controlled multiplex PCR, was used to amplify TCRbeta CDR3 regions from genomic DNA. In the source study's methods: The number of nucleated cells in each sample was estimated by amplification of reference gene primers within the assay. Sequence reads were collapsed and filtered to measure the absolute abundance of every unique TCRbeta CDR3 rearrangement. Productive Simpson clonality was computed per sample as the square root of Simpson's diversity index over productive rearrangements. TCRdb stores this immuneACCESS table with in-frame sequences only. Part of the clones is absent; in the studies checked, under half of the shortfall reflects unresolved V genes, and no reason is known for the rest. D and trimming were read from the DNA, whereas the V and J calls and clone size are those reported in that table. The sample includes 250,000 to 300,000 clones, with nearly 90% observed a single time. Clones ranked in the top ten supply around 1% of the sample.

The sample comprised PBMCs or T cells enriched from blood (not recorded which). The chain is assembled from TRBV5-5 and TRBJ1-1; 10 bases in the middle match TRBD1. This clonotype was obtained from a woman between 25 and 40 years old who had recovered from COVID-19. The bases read TGTGCCAGCAGCTTGGTCCCGGGACAGGGGAGGAGGATGAACACTGAAGCTTTCTTT. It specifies CASSLVPGQGRRMNTEAFF.